This TCR beta chain was captured in a study of shared clonotypes between healthy human individuals. Broader study findings: Sequencing of the sorted subsets was shown by rarefaction to be incomplete despite large depth.

With respect to this clone: Its target is unknown.

The CDR3 loop spans 15 amino acids. Trimming took 4 bases from V and 1 from J; bases not matched to a gene: 6. CDR1 and CDR2 from the germline V gene are MDHEN and SYDVKM. Here immunoSEQ multiplex PCR was the method, and the copy in TCRdb shows in-frame clones only, minus some. The sample has some 2,100,000 clones; about 92% are singletons. Cells designated naive CD8 were CD45RO-negative and were positively selected for CCR7, with terminally differentiated effector memory CD45RA+ cells excluded. This receptor was obtained from a man between 18 and 35 years old in good health. Some clones in this sample may be carry-over from other donors' samples. The chain couples TRBV28 to TRBJ2-5; the match to TRBD2 covers 7 bases. Sequenced sample: naive CD8+ T cells from PBMCs. CDR3 nucleotide sequence: TGTGCCAGCAGTTCCCTTAGCGGGCTCCAAGAGACCCAGTACTTC. This sequence encodes CASSSLSGLQETQYF.